This is a list of T cell receptor beta chains from one sample in a study of blood T cell repertoires in COVID-19. Produced via immunoSEQ multiplex PCR; TCRdb's table is partial and in-frame only. The data hold 150,000 to 180,000 clones, with roughly 81% observed a single time. The specimen was peripheral blood. The receptors were sampled from a woman aged 60 to 75 with COVID-19, enrolled during active disease. CDR3s include the opening cysteine and the closing phenylalanine or tryptophan. Fields, in order: V gene, D gene, J gene, clone size, CDR3 protein, CDR3 DNA. A D gene is named only where the DNA matches it firmly. Part of the rows lack a size; the others show once, few, many or a class for expanded clones.

>TRBV24-1|TRBD1|TRBJ2-1|.
CATSDSGTGYHEQFF
TGTGCCACCAGTGATTCCGGGACAGGGTACCATGAGCAGTTCTTC
>TRBV7-9|.|TRBJ1-3|.
CASSLDRGGTGNTIYF
TGTGCCAGCAGCTTAGATCGGGGGGGAACTGGAAACACCATATATTTT
>TRBV4-2|.|TRBJ1-5|.
CASSQDLAVPQPQHF
TGTGCCAGCAGCCAAGACCTGGCAGTCCCCCAGCCCCAGCATTTT
>TRBV19|.|TRBJ1-3|few
CASSTTRGNTIYF
TGTGCCAGTAGTACTACGAGAGGAAACACCATATATTTT
>TRBV12-5|TRBD2|TRBJ2-3|.
CASGYQREVRFTDTQYF
TGTGCTAGTGGTTACCAGCGGGAGGTTCGGTTTACAGATACGCAGTATTTT
>TRBV5-1|TRBD1|TRBJ1-2|.
CASSQLGQNNYGYTF
TGCGCCAGCAGTCAATTGGGACAGAATAACTATGGCTACACCTTC
>TRBV5-1|.|TRBJ1-1|.
CASSMGHENTEAFF
TGCGCCAGCAGCATGGGACACGAGAACACTGAAGCTTTCTTT
>TRBV19|.|TRBJ1-5|.
CASSTTGTNQPQHF
TGTGCCAGTAGCACGACAGGAACGAATCAGCCCCAGCATTTT
>TRBV5-1|.|TRBJ2-7|.
CASSLGGGATTYEQYF
TGCGCCAGCAGCTTGGGAGGAGGGGCGACAACCTACGAGCAGTACTTC
>TRBV10-3|.|TRBJ1-2|.
CAISEPGQANYGYTF
TGTGCCATCAGTGAGCCGGGACAAGCTAACTATGGCTACACCTTC
>TRBV5-8|.|TRBJ2-1|.
CASSPGVRLADNEQFF
TGTGCCAGCAGCCCCGGGGTCCGGTTAGCCGACAATGAGCAGTTCTTC
>TRBV6-5|.|TRBJ2-2|.
CASRAGSQGTGELFF
TGTGCCAGCAGGGCGGGATCTCAGGGCACCGGGGAGCTGTTTTTT
>TRBV5-1|TRBD1|TRBJ1-2|.
CASSRAGGNYGYTF
TGCGCCTCCAGCAGGGCAGGGGGCAACTATGGCTACACCTTC
>TRBV6-1|TRBD1|TRBJ1-5|.
CASSDPPGQGMRQPQHF
TGTGCCAGCAGTGACCCCCCTGGACAGGGGATGAGACAGCCCCAGCATTTT
>TRBV19|.|TRBJ1-2|.
CASSIGQGGYTF
TGTGCCAGTAGTATAGGACAAGGTGGCTACACCTTC
>TRBV9|TRBD1|TRBJ1-6|few
CASSGQQGAGNSPLHF
TGTGCCAGCAGCGGCCAACAGGGGGCGGGTAATTCACCCCTCCACTTT
>TRBV10-3|.|TRBJ1-2|many
CAIRETGVGSGYTF
TGTGCCATCAGAGAAACAGGAGTCGGGAGTGGCTACACCTTC
>TRBV18|.|TRBJ2-6|.
CASSPQTGLATGANVLTF
TGTGCCAGCTCACCACAGACAGGATTAGCGACTGGGGCCAACGTCCTGACTTTC
>TRBV5-1|.|TRBJ1-6|.
CASRSATDLASPLHF
TGCGCCAGCAGAAGTGCGACAGATCTGGCTTCACCCCTCCACTTT
>TRBV6-5|.|TRBJ1-5|.
CASKNCRDSNQPQHF
TGTGCCAGCAAGAACTGCAGGGATAGCAATCAGCCCCAGCATTTT
>TRBV7-3|.|TRBJ1-1|.
CASSLTSTGHTEAFF
TGTGCCAGCAGCTTAACGTCTACAGGGCACACTGAAGCTTTCTTT
>TRBV10-2|.|TRBJ2-2|.
CASSTSTGELFF
TGCGCCAGCAGTACTAGTACCGGGGAGCTGTTTTTT
>TRBV7-8|TRBD1|TRBJ2-1|.
CASSGRTGLGNEQFF
TGTGCCAGCAGCGGAAGGACAGGGTTGGGCAATGAGCAGTTCTTC
>TRBV6-6|.|TRBJ1-1|.
CASSWDIPRGEAFF
TGTGCCAGCAGCTGGGACATCCCTCGAGGGGAAGCTTTCTTT
>TRBV2|.|TRBJ2-7|.
CASSAGHGAYEQYF
TGTGCCAGCAGTGCGGGACACGGAGCCTACGAGCAGTACTTC
>TRBV7-3|TRBD2|TRBJ2-1|.
CASSLVVAGPNEQFF
TGTGCCAGCAGCTTGGTGGTAGCGGGCCCCAATGAGCAGTTCTTC
>TRBV6-1|TRBD1|TRBJ2-6|.
CASSGDRPRSGANVLTF
TGTGCCAGCAGTGGGGACAGGCCTCGCTCTGGGGCCAACGTCCTGACTTTC
>TRBV3-1/TRBV3-2|TRBD1|TRBJ2-5|.
CASQQGAAETQYF
TGTGCCAGCCAGCAGGGGGCTGCGGAGACCCAGTACTTC
>TRBV2|.|TRBJ1-1|.
CASSVRGTTEAFF
TGTGCCAGCAGTGTTAGGGGTACCACTGAAGCTTTCTTT
>TRBV19|TRBD1|TRBJ1-5|.
CASKSTGGNQPQHF
TGTGCCAGTAAATCGACAGGGGGCAATCAGCCCCAGCATTTT
>TRBV5-8|TRBD1|TRBJ2-2|.
CASSFYRGTGELFF
TGTGCCAGCAGCTTCTACAGGGGAACCGGGGAGCTGTTTTTT
>TRBV5-1|.|TRBJ1-2|.
CASSIGGEANYGYTF
TGCGCCAGCTCGATCGGGGGGGAAGCTAACTATGGCTACACCTTC
>TRBV20-1|.|TRBJ1-2|.
CSAVVQAGYTF
TGCAGTGCGGTCGTACAGGCCGGCTACACCTTC
>TRBV29-1|TRBD1|TRBJ1-2|.
CSAATGGLNGYTF
TGCAGCGCCGCGACAGGGGGCCTGAATGGCTACACCTTC
>TRBV2|.|TRBJ2-7|.
CASSEILHYEQYF
TGTGCCAGCAGTGAAATACTACACTACGAGCAGTACTTC
>TRBV19|.|TRBJ1-2|.
CASSMQGTNYGYTF
TGTGCCAGTAGTATGCAGGGAACTAACTATGGCTACACCTTC
>TRBV24-1|.|TRBJ2-3|few
CATSVFGQHTDTQYF
TGTGCCACCAGTGTGTTCGGACAGCACACAGATACGCAGTATTTT
>TRBV10-3|TRBD1|TRBJ1-6|few
CAISEQGVGSPLHF
TGTGCCATCAGTGAACAGGGGGTTGGGTCACCCCTCCACTTT
>TRBV2|TRBD1|TRBJ2-1|.
CASSRDRTYNEQFF
TGTGCCAGCAGTCGGGACAGAACCTACAATGAGCAGTTCTTC
>TRBV19|.|TRBJ1-1|.
CASSEGVGTEAFF
TGTGCCAGTAGTGAGGGCGTAGGCACTGAAGCTTTCTTT
>TRBV6-5|TRBD2|TRBJ2-7|once
CASFSGSSYEQYF
TGTGCCAGTTTTAGCGGGAGCTCCTACGAGCAGTACTTC
>TRBV11-2|.|TRBJ2-7|.
CASRASESYEQYF
TGTGCCAGCAGGGCTAGCGAGTCCTACGAGCAGTACTTC
>TRBV7-2|.|TRBJ1-2|.
CASSLGQGPEGYTF
TGTGCCAGCAGCTTAGGGCAGGGGCCTGAGGGCTACACCTTC
>TRBV11-2|TRBD2|TRBJ2-1|.
CASSPGLAGSISYNEQFF
TGTGCCAGCAGCCCGGGACTAGCGGGTTCGATCTCCTACAATGAGCAGTTCTTC
>TRBV18|TRBD1|TRBJ1-2|.
CASSQSGGDGYTF
TGTGCCAGCTCACAATCAGGGGGCGATGGCTACACCTTC
>TRBV5-1|.|TRBJ1-6|.
CASSLPGESAPLHF
TGCGCCAGCAGCTTGCCGGGGGAAAGTGCACCCCTCCACTTT